This TCR beta chain was recorded in a study of graft-versus-host responses after intestinal transplantation. Overall study results and limits: GvH clones surfaced in recipient marrow, some emerging earlier in ileum or blood. GvH clone levels peaked in circulation, and this peak was associated with early post-transplant HvG declines.

Worth noting for this clone: Its specificity is not known. Mismatch with germline at one junction end may stem from a read error.

The CDR3 consists of 15 residues. The germline CDR1 and CDR2 sequences are SGHAT and FQNNGV. Produced via immunoSEQ multiplex PCR; TCRdb's table is partial and in-frame only. Among about 20,000 clones listed, more than 75% were seen once. J is TRBJ2-7 and V is TRBV11-2; tentative D call: TRBD2 (6 bases). Sequenced here: PBMCs, sampled 230 to 240 days after intestinal transplant. The clonotype was recovered from a human patient who received an intestinal transplant, so some T cells may come from the graft donor. CDR3 loop: CASSPTRGKSYGQYF. The CDR3 DNA reads as TGTGCCAGCAGCCCAACGCGGGGCAAATCTTACGGGCAGTACTTC. Filled out from reference TRBV11-2 and TRBJ2-7, the complete variable domain reads EAGVAQSPRYKIIEKRQSVAFWCNPISGHATLYWYQQILGQGPKLLIQFQNNGVVDDSQLPKDRFSAERLKGVDSTLKIQPAKLEDSAVYLCASSPTRGKSYGQYFGPGTRLTVT.